The 30 T cell receptor beta chains given below trace back to one sample, sequenced in a study of T cell changes during pregnancy in multiple sclerosis. The assay was immunoSEQ multiplex PCR, and TCRdb's table has in-frame clones only and misses some. The data hold tens of thousands of clones, with roughly 91% observed a single time. Sequencing used peripheral blood, obtained in the third trimester of pregnancy. The receptors originated from a female donor in good health, enrolled as a control in a pregnancy study.

The chain couples TRBV10-3 to TRBJ2-1, with 9 bases aligning to TRBD2. Germline trimming cut 7 bases from V and 2 bases from J; bases unmatched to any gene: 3. The length of the CDR3 is 14 residues. Germline values: CDR1 ENHRY, CDR2 SYGVKD. CDR3 nucleotide sequence: TGTGCCATCACTCGGACTAGCGCCTACAATGAGCAGTTCTTC. Encoded protein: CAITRTSAYNEQFF.

Details on this clone: Additional DNA sequences in this sample encode the identical CDR3. The chain has TRBV14 and TRBJ2-1, with 8 nucleotides matching TRBD1. The CDR3 contains 15 residues. The V gene's germline CDR1 is SGHDN and CDR2 FVKESK. V was clipped by 1 base and J by 1 base; unmatched bases: 0. The CDR3 is CASSQGTGSYNEQFF. CDR3 DNA sequence: TGTGCCAGCAGCCAAGGGACAGGGTCCTACAATGAGCAGTTCTTC.

This rearrangement joins TRBV2 to TRBJ1-3; possible D gene TRBD1, 6 bases. Trimming took off 3 bases at V and 2 bases at J, with 11 bases between the two ends. Looked up from germline, CDR1 is SNHLY and CDR2 is FYNNEI. This CDR3 has 15 amino acids. CDR3 coding DNA: TGTGCCAGCAGTGATACTCCAGGGGCTGGAAACACCATATATTTT. Protein product: CASSDTPGAGNTIYF.

The chain has TRBV5-4 and TRBJ2-7; 9 nucleotides align to TRBD1. The CDR3 consists of 15 residues. Germline-derived CDR1 and CDR2 are SGHNT and YYREEE (reference sequence). After removal of 2 bases from V and 6 bases from J, the junction contained 9 bases not matched to a gene. As DNA, the CDR3 is TGTGCCAGCAGCTTTACCGGGACAGGGTTACGCGAGCAGTACTTC. This gives the protein CASSFTGTGLREQYF.

The chain recombines TRBV5-1 with TRBJ2-1; D is possibly TRBD2 (6 bases). This CDR3 has 15 residues. The germline V gene has CDR1 SGHRS and CDR2 YFSETQ. Trimming shortened V by 1 base and J by 1 base, and 9 bases separated the two germline ends. CDR3 region: CASSLSGVSYNEQFF. CDR3 in DNA: TGCGCCAGCAGCTTGTCGGGAGTTTCCTACAATGAGCAGTTCTTC.

This sequence joins TRBV11-2 and TRBJ2-1; 8 bases agree with TRBD2. The V gene's germline CDR1 is SGHAT and CDR2 FQNNGV. The CDR3 runs 15 residues. V was pared by 5 bases and J by 3 bases, with 6 bases of the junction left unmatched. The CDR3 nucleotides read TGTGCCAGCAGCCCACCGACTAGCGTCTACAATGAGCAGTTCTTC. Amino acids: CASSPPTSVYNEQFF.

The V gene is TRBV2, the J gene TRBJ1-4, with D possibly being TRBD1 (5 bases). The germline V and J ends were trimmed by 3 bases and 8 bases, with 19 bases remaining between them. Germline CDR1 SNHLY, CDR2 FYNNEI. The CDR3 spans 16 residues. This chain's CDR3 is CASSDQSGMGREKLFF. For the CDR3, the DNA is TGTGCCAGCAGTGACCAGAGTGGGATGGGGCGGGAAAAACTGTTTTTT.

The chain joins TRBV19 to TRBJ1-5, with TRBD1 matching 8 bases. The CDR3 contains 17 residues. Germline V lookup: CDR1 LNHDA, CDR2 SQIVND (reference sequence). The V gene end was trimmed by 4 bases and the J gene end by 0 bases; junction bases not matched to a gene: 8. The CDR3 reads CASSTTGTGASNQPQHF. CDR3 DNA sequence: TGTGCCAGTAGTACGACCGGGACAGGAGCTAGCAATCAGCCCCAGCATTTT.

This chain links TRBV25-1 with TRBJ1-6; the D gene is possibly TRBD1 (5 bases). The V gene's germline CDR1 is MGHDK and CDR2 SYGVNS. With 8 bases removed from V and 9 bases from J, the gap between germline ends came to 17 bases. The CDR3 covers 14 residues. The CDR3, as DNA: TGTGCCAGCGGAGGGGCAGGACTCGGTTCACCCCTCCACTTT. Translating gives CASGGAGLGSPLHF. The entire variable domain, with the rest obtained from reference TRBV25-1 and TRBJ1-6, is as follows: EADIYQTPRYLVIGTGKKITLECSQTMGHDKMYWYQQDPGMELHLIHYSYGVNSTEKGDLSSESTVSRIRTEHFPLTLESARPSHTSQYLCASGGAGLGSPLHFGNGTRLTVT.

The CDR3 coding sequence is TGTGCCAGCAGTGAGGGGACTACCCATATCATTTACGAGCAGTACTTC. Translated: CASSEGTTHIIYEQYF. The V gene is TRBV6-1, the J gene TRBJ2-7; 7 nucleotides match TRBD2. The CDR3 extends over 16 amino acids. From germline, CDR1 is MNHNS and CDR2 SASEGT. V was pared by 3 bases and J by 4 bases, with 12 bases of the junction left unmatched.

The chain couples TRBV5-1 to TRBJ2-7; TRBD1 aligns across 10 bases. In germline, CDR1 is SGHRS, CDR2 YFSETQ. The V gene end was trimmed by 3 bases and the J gene end by 2 bases; junction bases not matched to a gene: 11. The CDR3 has 17 residues. CDR3 protein: CASSSGTGALFTYEQYF. The CDR3 region has the DNA TGCGCCAGCAGCTCCGGGACAGGGGCCCTTTTTACCTACGAGCAGTACTTC. Full variable domain (remainder filled in from reference TRBV5-1 and TRBJ2-7): KAGVTQTPRYLIKTRGQQVTLSCSPISGHRSVSWYQQTPGQGLQFLFEYFSETQRNKGNFPGRFSGRQFSNSRSEMNVSTLELGDSALYLCASSSGTGALFTYEQYFGPGTRLTVT.

J is TRBJ1-2 and V is TRBV5-6; 8 bases align to TRBD1. CDR1 and CDR2 (germline): SGHDT, YYEEEE. J lost 3 bases, V lost 4 bases, and 5 bases had no gene match. The CDR3 length is 14 residues. For the CDR3, the DNA is TGTGCCAGCAGCAACCCAGGGGGCGACTATGGCTACACCTTC. Its protein product is CASSNPGGDYGYTF.

The chain employs TRBV25-1 and TRBJ1-5, with 7 bases lining up with TRBD1. The V gene end was trimmed by 5 bases and the J gene end by 5 bases; junction bases not matched to a gene: 0. Germline V gene sequence: CDR1 MGHDK, CDR2 SYGVNS. CDR3 length: 12 amino acids. In nucleotides, the CDR3 is TGTGCCAGCAGTCAGGGGGATCAGCCCCAGCATTTT. It codes for CASSQGDQPQHF.

V gene TRBV6-5 combines with J gene TRBJ1-1; 10 bases agree with TRBD1. There are 14 residues in the CDR3. J gave up 5 bases and V 6 bases, and 6 bases lay outside the gene matches. Per germline, CDR1 MNHEY and CDR2 SVGAGI. The CDR3 DNA follows: TGTGCCAGCAGCCGACAGGGGGCGCGGACTGAAGCTTTCTTT. It yields the protein CASSRQGARTEAFF.

The chain links TRBV7-8 to TRBJ2-1; 11 bases map to TRBD1. V lost 5 bases and J lost 7; bases outside the gene matches: 10. CDR3 size: 16 residues. Germline V gene lookup returns CDR1 SGHVS and CDR2 FQNEAQ. The DNA for the CDR3 is TGTGCCAGCAGCCCCCGGACAGGGGGCGCGGAGAATGAGCAGTTCTTC. Translation: CASSPRTGGAENEQFF. Based on the CDR3 plus reference TRBV7-8 and TRBJ2-1, the full variable domain is GAGVSQSPRYKVAKRGQDVALRCDPISGHVSLFWYQQALGQGPEFLTYFQNEAQLDKSGLPSDRFFAERPEGSVSTLKIQRTQQEDSAVYLCASSPRTGGAENEQFFGPGTRLTVL.

As DNA, the CDR3 is TGTGCCATCCCGCATAGGGCGGGAGGTTCCACAGATACGCAGTATTTT. It encodes CAIPHRAGGSTDTQYF. The chain carries TRBV27 and TRBJ2-3, with 8 bases lining up with TRBD2. Germline V CDR1 and CDR2: MNHEY, SMNVEV (reference sequence). This CDR3 has 16 residues. V lost 10 bases to trimming and J lost 2 bases; unmatched junction nucleotides: 14.

The rearrangement joins TRBV7-9 to TRBJ2-1; the match to TRBD2 covers 8 bases. The ends lost 4 bases at V and 1 base at J; junction bases unmatched: 9. This CDR3 has 17 amino acids. Germline V gene data show CDR1 as SEHNR and CDR2 as FQNEAQ (reference sequence). CDR3 bases: TGTGCCAGCAGCTCCCCTACCGGGACTAGTTCCTACAATGAGCAGTTCTTC. Translated, it gives CASSSPTGTSSYNEQFF. The variable domain in full, with the rest retrieved from reference TRBV7-9 and TRBJ2-1, is DTGVSQNPRHKITKRGQNVTFRCDPISEHNRLYWYRQTLGQGPEFLTYFQNEAQLEKSRLLSDRFSAERPKGSFSTLEIQRTEQGDSAMYLCASSSPTGTSSYNEQFFGPGTRLTVL.

The chain joins TRBV6-1 to TRBJ2-2, with D perhaps matching TRBD1 (6 bases). The V end was cut by 10 bases, the J end by 4 bases, with 13 bases between. The CDR3 covers 13 residues. Germline V gene lookup returns CDR1 MNHNS and CDR2 SASEGT. DNA for the CDR3: TGTGCCACGTCCGAACAGGGCACCGGGGAGCTGTTTTTT. Encoded protein: CATSEQGTGELFF.

CDR3: CASSVGTGGIGELFF. DNA of the CDR3: TGTGCCAGCAGCGTCGGGACAGGGGGCATCGGGGAGCTGTTTTTT. V is TRBV9 and J is TRBJ2-2, with 12 bases matching TRBD1. V lost 2 bases to trimming and J lost 7 bases; unmatched junction nucleotides: 3. CDR1 and CDR2 (germline): SGDLS, YYNGEE. The CDR3 extends over 15 amino acids.

This chain uses TRBV4-1 with TRBJ2-3; 11 bases align to TRBD2. Germline V gives CDR1 MGHRA, CDR2 YSYEKL. The CDR3 length is 17 residues. J lost 7 bases, V lost 0 bases, and 9 bases had no gene match. The chain's CDR3 is CASSQDITSGGANTQYF. The CDR3 bases are TGCGCCAGCAGCCAAGATATAACTAGCGGGGGTGCAAATACGCAGTATTTT.

The chain has TRBV6-1 and TRBJ1-5; 9 positions agree with TRBD1. Germline values: CDR1 MNHNS, CDR2 SASEGT. V shed 7 bases and J 7 bases; nucleotides not matched to a gene: 11. This CDR3 region has 15 residues. CDR3 loop: CASIDLHRGRQPQHF. The DNA for the CDR3 is TGTGCCAGCATCGACCTTCACAGGGGGCGGCAGCCCCAGCATTTT.

The chain is built from TRBV30 and TRBJ2-7, with D possibly TRBD2 on 5 matching bases. CDR1 is GTSNPN, CDR2 SVGIG, per germline (reference sequence). V was clipped by 1 base and J by 5 bases, with 9 bases between them. The CDR3 runs 12 residues. CDR3 loop: CAWSAEGDEQYF. CDR3 bases: TGTGCCTGGAGTGCCGAGGGAGACGAGCAGTACTTC.

The V gene is TRBV6-6, the J gene TRBJ1-2; 12 nucleotides align to TRBD1. Losses at the gene ends were 6 bases for V and 8 bases for J; bases not matched to a gene: 7. CDR3 size: 14 residues. In germline, CDR1 is MNHNY, CDR2 SVGAGI (reference sequence). The CDR3 sequence is CASSPGTGGRGYTF. DNA for the CDR3: TGTGCCAGCAGCCCCGGGACAGGGGGCCGGGGCTACACCTTC.

The chain combines TRBV18 with TRBJ1-1, with D possibly being TRBD1 (6 bases). The CDR3 length is 13 residues. Germline V gene sequence: CDR1 KGHSH, CDR2 LQKENI. The V and J ends lost 9 bases and 4 bases respectively, with 15 bases between them. The CDR3 loop reads CASLQGQGTEAFF. The CDR3 coding sequence is TGTGCCAGTCTTCAGGGGCAGGGCACTGAAGCTTTCTTT. Drawing the rest from reference TRBV18 and TRBJ1-1, the complete variable domain is NAGVMQNPRHLVRRRGQEARLRCSPMKGHSHVYWYRQLPEEGLKFMVYLQKENIIDESGMPKERFSAEFPKEGPSILRIQQVVRGDSAAYFCASLQGQGTEAFFGQGTRLTVV.

The chain links TRBV5-1 to TRBJ2-7; 14 positions agree with TRBD2. Germline V gene data show CDR1 as SGHRS and CDR2 as YFSETQ. The CDR3 loop spans 18 amino acids. V was clipped by 0 bases and J by 3 bases; unmatched bases: 8. The CDR3 DNA is TGCGCCAGCAGCTTGGGGGCAGCGACTAGCGGGGGGGTCTACGAGCAGTACTTC. This codes for CASSLGAATSGGVYEQYF.

The chain couples TRBV4-1 to TRBJ2-7; D perhaps matches TRBD2 (6 bases). Deletions cut 1 base from V and 2 bases from J, with 15 bases between. This CDR3 comprises 16 residues. Germline V gene lookup returns CDR1 MGHRA and CDR2 YSYEKL. The CDR3 loop reads CASSQGIGGKAYEQYF. The DNA of the CDR3 is TGCGCCAGCAGCCAAGGAATTGGGGGGAAAGCCTACGAGCAGTACTTC.

This chain joins TRBV18 and TRBJ2-3, with 7 bases aligning to TRBD2. This CDR3 spans 14 amino acids. Trimming cost V 3 bases and J 4 bases; bases outside gene matches: 4. The V gene's germline CDR1 is KGHSH and CDR2 LQKENI. Here the CDR3 reads CASSPGTKADTQYF. For the CDR3, the DNA is TGTGCCAGCTCACCGGGGACTAAGGCAGATACGCAGTATTTT.

A word on this clone: The same CDR3 arises from other DNA sequences in this sample as well. The V call is TRBV6-1, the J call TRBJ2-7; D gene unclear. Germline V lookup: CDR1 MNHNS, CDR2 SASEGT. The CDR3 covers 13 residues. V was shortened by 4 bases and J by 3 bases, with 10 bases between the two germline ends. The CDR3 reads CASSVEQSYEQYF. In nucleotides, the CDR3 is TGTGCCAGCAGTGTGGAACAGAGCTACGAGCAGTACTTC.

This rearrangement joins TRBV2 to TRBJ2-2; D not certain. The germline V gene encodes CDR1 SNHLY and CDR2 FYNNEI. V shed 4 bases and J shed 5 bases, with 14 bases lying between them. There are 15 residues in the CDR3. CDR3 residues: CASSVSRALTGELFF. In DNA, the CDR3 is TGTGCCAGCAGTGTTAGCAGAGCCCTGACCGGGGAGCTGTTTTTT.

The V and J genes are TRBV4-3 and TRBJ2-7, with D possibly being TRBD1 (5 bases). V lost 0 bases, J lost 3 bases, and 12 bases lay in between. The CDR3 runs to 15 residues. Germline loops: CDR1 LGHNA, CDR2 YSLEER. CDR3 nucleotide sequence: TGCGCCAGCAGCCAAGATCTGGGGCAGAGCTACGAGCAGTACTTC. Translated: CASSQDLGQSYEQYF.